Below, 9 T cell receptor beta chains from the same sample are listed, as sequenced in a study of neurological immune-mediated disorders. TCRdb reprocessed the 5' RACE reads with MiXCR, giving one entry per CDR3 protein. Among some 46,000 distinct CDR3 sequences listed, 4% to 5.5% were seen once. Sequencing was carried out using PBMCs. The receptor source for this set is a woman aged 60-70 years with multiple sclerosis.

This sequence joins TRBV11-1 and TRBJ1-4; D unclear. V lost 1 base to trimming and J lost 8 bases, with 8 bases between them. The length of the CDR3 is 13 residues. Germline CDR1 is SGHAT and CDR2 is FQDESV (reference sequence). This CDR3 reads CASSLGVEEKLFF. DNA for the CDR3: TGTGCCAGCAGCTTAGGAGTCGAGGAAAAACTGTTTTTT.

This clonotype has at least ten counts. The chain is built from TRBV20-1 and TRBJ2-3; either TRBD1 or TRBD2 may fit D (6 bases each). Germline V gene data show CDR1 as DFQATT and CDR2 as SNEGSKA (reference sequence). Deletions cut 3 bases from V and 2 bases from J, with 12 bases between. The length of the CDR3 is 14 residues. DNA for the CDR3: TGCAGTGCTAGGGGGGGCGGATACACAGATACGCAGTATTTT. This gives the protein CSARGGGYTDTQYF.

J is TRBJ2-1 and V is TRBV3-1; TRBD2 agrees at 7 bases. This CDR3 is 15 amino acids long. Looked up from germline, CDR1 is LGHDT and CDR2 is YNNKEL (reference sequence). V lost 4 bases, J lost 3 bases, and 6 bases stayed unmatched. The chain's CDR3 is CASSLRLADYNEQFF. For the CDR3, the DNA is TGTGCCAGCAGCCTTCGACTAGCTGACTACAATGAGCAGTTCTTC.

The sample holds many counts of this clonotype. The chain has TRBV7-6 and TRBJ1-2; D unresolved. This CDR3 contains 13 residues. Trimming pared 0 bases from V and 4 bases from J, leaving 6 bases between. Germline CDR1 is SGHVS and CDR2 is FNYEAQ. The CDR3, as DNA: TGTGCCAGCAGCTTAGCGACGGGCTATGGCTACACCTTC. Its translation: CASSLATGYGYTF.

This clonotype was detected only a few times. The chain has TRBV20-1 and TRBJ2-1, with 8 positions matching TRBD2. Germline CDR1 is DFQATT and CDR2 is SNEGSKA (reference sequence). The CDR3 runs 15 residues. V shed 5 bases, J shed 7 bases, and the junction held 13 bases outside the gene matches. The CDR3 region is CSAPLFGRAGNEQFF. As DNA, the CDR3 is TGCAGTGCTCCCCTTTTCGGGAGGGCCGGAAATGAGCAGTTCTTC.

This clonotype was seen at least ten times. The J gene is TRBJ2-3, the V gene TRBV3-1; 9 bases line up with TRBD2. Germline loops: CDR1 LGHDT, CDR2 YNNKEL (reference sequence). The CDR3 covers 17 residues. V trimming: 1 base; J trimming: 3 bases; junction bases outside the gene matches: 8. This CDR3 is CASSQGDSSGVTDTQYF. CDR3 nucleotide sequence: TGTGCCAGCAGCCAAGGGGATTCTAGCGGGGTAACAGATACGCAGTATTTT.

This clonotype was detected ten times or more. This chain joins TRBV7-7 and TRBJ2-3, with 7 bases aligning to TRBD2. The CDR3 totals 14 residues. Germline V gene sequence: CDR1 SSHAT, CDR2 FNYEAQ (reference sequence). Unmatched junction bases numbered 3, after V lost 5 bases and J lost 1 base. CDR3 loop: CASSPAGRTDTQYF. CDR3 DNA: TGTGCCAGCAGCCCAGCGGGACGCACAGATACGCAGTATTTT.

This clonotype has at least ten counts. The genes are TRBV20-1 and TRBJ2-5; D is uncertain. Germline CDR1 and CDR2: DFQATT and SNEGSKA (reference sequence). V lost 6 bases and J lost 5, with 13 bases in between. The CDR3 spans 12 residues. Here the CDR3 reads CSAPRLQETQYF. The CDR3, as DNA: TGCAGTGCCCCTCGGCTCCAGGAGACCCAGTACTTC.

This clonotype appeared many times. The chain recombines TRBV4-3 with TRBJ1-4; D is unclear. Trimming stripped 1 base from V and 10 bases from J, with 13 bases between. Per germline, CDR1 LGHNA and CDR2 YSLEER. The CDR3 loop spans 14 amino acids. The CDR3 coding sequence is TGCGCCAGCAGCCAAGGCGGGGTTCGGGGAAAACTGTTTTTT. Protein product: CASSQGGVRGKLFF.